What follows are 10 T cell receptor beta chains derived from one specimen sequenced in a study of cytomegalovirus exposure and HLA in healthy donors. Primers included in the PCR were 60 Vbeta and 13 Jbeta primers. Sequencing was performed with immunoSEQ multiplex PCR; in TCRdb, only in-frame clones are kept and a portion is missing. The sample lists 75,000 to 90,000 clones, around three fifths occurring once. Sequencing used PBMCs. These receptors were obtained from a woman in her thirties or forties in good health and CMV-seropositive.

This clone was picked up a small number of times. The V and J genes are TRBV7-2 and TRBJ1-1; D not resolved. V lost 1 base and J lost 11, with 11 bases in between. The CDR3 covers 12 residues. CDR1 and CDR2 (germline): SGHTA, FQGNSA. The CDR3 reads CASSLGPRMAFF. The DNA of the CDR3 is TGTGCCAGCAGCTTAGGACCTAGAATGGCTTTCTTT.

This rearrangement joins TRBV5-1 to TRBJ1-6; a weak D match, TRBD1 (5 bases). V was cut by 8 bases and J by 3 bases, with 18 bases left in between. This CDR3 is built from 16 residues. The germline V gene encodes CDR1 SGHRS and CDR2 YFSETQ. CDR3 nucleotide sequence: TGCGCCAGTAGTCTTTCGCCCGGGGGCTATAATTCACCCCTCCACTTT. Protein: CASSLSPGGYNSPLHF.

This clone was seen a handful of times. The chain couples TRBV29-1 to TRBJ2-7, with D unclear. The CDR3 consists of 11 residues. Germline assignment: CDR1 SQVTM and CDR2 ANQGSEA. Trimming removed 4 bases at V and 3 bases at J, with 7 bases between. This chain's CDR3 is CSVGLLYEQYF. CDR3 nucleotides: TGCAGCGTTGGACTCCTCTACGAGCAGTACTTC.

V and J are TRBV5-6 and TRBJ2-1, with D possibly matching TRBD1 (5 bases). Germline V gives CDR1 SGHDT, CDR2 YYEEEE. V was trimmed by 1 base and J by 1 base, leaving 9 bases between them. The CDR3 runs to 15 residues. Written as DNA, the CDR3 is TGTGCCAGCAGCTTGCTCCAGGGTTCCTACAATGAGCAGTTCTTC. This codes for CASSLLQGSYNEQFF.

This clone was recorded a few times. The gene calls are TRBV9 and TRBJ2-5; D is perhaps TRBD1 (6 bases). Trimming left V 6 bases short and J 2 bases short, with 11 bases between. There are 13 residues in the CDR3. The V gene's germline CDR1 is SGDLS and CDR2 YYNGEE. The CDR3 DNA follows: TGTGCCAGCAAAGGACAGTCTCAAGAGACCCAGTACTTC. Translating gives CASKGQSQETQYF.

This chain links TRBV5-6 with TRBJ2-3, with 9 bases that match TRBD1. Trimming at V came to 4 bases and at J to 6 bases, leaving 6 bases not matched to a gene. Germline CDR1 and CDR2: SGHDT and YYEEEE. The CDR3 totals 14 residues. CDR3 protein: CASSTRTGDDTQYF. CDR3 DNA: TGTGCCAGCAGCACCCGGACAGGGGACGATACGCAGTATTTT.

The V call is TRBV7-2, the J call TRBJ2-3, with 8 nucleotides matching TRBD2. This CDR3 is built from 16 residues. CDR1 is SGHTA and CDR2 is FQGNSA in the germline V gene. With 5 bases clipped from V and 5 bases from J, the junction kept 12 bases outside the gene matches. CDR3 coding DNA: TGTGCCAGCAGCCAGACATGGCGGGAGGTTCAAGATACGCAGTATTTT. As protein: CASSQTWREVQDTQYF.

The rearrangement joins TRBV6-5 to TRBJ2-7; possible D gene TRBD1, 6 bases. Per the germline V gene, CDR1 is MNHEY and CDR2 is SVGAGI. Trimming shortened V by 0 bases and J by 4 bases, and 10 bases separated the two germline ends. The CDR3 runs to 14 residues. CDR3 in amino acids: CASSYSDRGYEQYF. DNA for the CDR3: TGTGCCAGCAGTTACTCGGACAGAGGTTACGAGCAGTACTTC.

The rearrangement uses TRBV7-9 and TRBJ2-5; D unresolved. This CDR3 contains 13 residues. V lost 0 bases to trimming and J lost 4 bases, with 6 bases between them. Germline assignment: CDR1 SEHNR and CDR2 FQNEAQ (reference sequence). For the CDR3, the DNA is TGTGCCAGCAGCTTAGCGAGTGGAGAGACCCAGTACTTC. This codes for CASSLASGETQYF.

This clone was seen once. In DNA form, the CDR3 reads TGCGCCAGCAGCCAAGAGTACTTAGCGGGAGGGTCTGCCGGGGAGCTGTTTTTT. It translates to CASSQEYLAGGSAGELFF. V and J are TRBV4-1 and TRBJ2-2, with 11 bases that match TRBD2. The CDR3 covers 18 residues. Trimming took 0 bases from V and 6 from J; bases not matched to a gene: 9. CDR1 is MGHRA and CDR2 is YSYEKL in the germline V gene.